The sample holds one count of the clone carrying this T cell receptor beta chain. Method: immunoSEQ multiplex PCR; TCRdb's copy keeps in-frame clones and lacks some. The sample has tens of thousands of clones, roughly 86% seen once. This sample is drawn from a study of siplizumab effects on memory and regulatory T cells. Trimming took 6 bases from V and 15 from J, leaving 20 bases between them. Germline V gives CDR1 MNHEY, CDR2 SVGAGI. There are 13 residues in the CDR3. The source of this sequence is a human donor in good health. The chain combines TRBV6-5 with TRBJ1-4; a weak D match, TRBD1 (6 bases). The sequenced sample consisted of Tregs sorted from blood. Written as DNA, the CDR3 is TGTGCCAGCAGCCCGAACCCGGACAGACCTGTGTTTTTT. Protein: CASSPNPDRPVFF.